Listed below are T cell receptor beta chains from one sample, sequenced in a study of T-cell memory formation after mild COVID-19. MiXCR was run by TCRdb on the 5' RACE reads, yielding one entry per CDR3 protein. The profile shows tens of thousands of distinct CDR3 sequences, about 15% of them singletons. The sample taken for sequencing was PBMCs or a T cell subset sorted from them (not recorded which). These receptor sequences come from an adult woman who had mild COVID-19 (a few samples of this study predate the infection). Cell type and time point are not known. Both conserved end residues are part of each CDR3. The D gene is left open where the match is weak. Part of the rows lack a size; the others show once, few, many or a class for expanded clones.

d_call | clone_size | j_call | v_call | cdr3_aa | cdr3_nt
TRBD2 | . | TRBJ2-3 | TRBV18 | CASSPLERGEITDTQYF | TGTGCCAGCTCACCCCTAGAGCGGGGGGAGATTACAGATACGCAGTATTTT
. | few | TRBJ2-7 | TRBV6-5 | CASRPGHGAIEQYF | TGTGCCAGCAGGCCGGGACACGGGGCCATCGAGCAGTACTTC
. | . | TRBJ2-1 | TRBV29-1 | CSVREGSYNEQFF | TGCAGCGTTCGAGAAGGATCCTACAATGAGCAGTTCTTC
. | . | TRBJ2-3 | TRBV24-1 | CATSDPRRSTDTQYF | TGTGCCACCAGTGATCCCCGGAGGAGCACAGATACGCAGTATTTT
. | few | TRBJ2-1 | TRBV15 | CATSMGGPYNEQFF | TGTGCCACCAGCATGGGCGGGCCCTACAATGAGCAGTTCTTC
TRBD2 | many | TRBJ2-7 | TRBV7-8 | CASSSGLAIYEQYF | TGTGCCAGCAGCTCGGGACTAGCGATCTACGAGCAGTACTTC
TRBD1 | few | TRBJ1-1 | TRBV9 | CASSVSTRGTEAFF | TGTGCCAGCAGCGTGTCAACCAGGGGGACTGAAGCTTTCTTT
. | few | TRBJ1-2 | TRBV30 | CAWSVLPGVHGYTF | TGTGCCTGGAGTGTACTCCCAGGGGTCCATGGCTACACCTTC
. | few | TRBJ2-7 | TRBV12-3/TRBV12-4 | CASSFGHSYEQYF | TGTGCCAGCAGTTTCGGACATTCCTACGAGCAGTACTTC
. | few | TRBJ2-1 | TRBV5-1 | CASSWDPRDNEQFF | TGCGCCAGCAGCTGGGATCCAAGGGACAATGAGCAGTTCTTC
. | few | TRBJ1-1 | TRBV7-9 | CASSLRESRTSEAFF | TGTGCCAGCAGCTTAAGGGAAAGCCGAACAAGTGAAGCTTTCTTT
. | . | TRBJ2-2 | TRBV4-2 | CASSQELGSAGELFF | TGTGCCAGCAGCCAAGAACTAGGTTCCGCCGGGGAGCTGTTTTTT
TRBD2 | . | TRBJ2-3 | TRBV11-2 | CASRGLAGGDTQFDTQYF | TGTGCCAGCAGAGGACTAGCGGGGGGGGACACACAGTTCGATACGCAGTATTTT
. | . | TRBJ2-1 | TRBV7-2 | CASSWDNEQFF | TGTGCCAGCAGCTGGGACAATGAGCAGTTCTTC
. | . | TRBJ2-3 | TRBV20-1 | CSARDQRVLARGTDTQYF | TGCAGTGCTAGAGATCAGAGAGTACTGGCACGGGGCACAGATACGCAGTATTTT
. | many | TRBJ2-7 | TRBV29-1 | CSVEDPGKSSYEQYF | TGCAGCGTTGAAGATCCAGGGAAGAGTTCCTACGAGCAGTACTTC
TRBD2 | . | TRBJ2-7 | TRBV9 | CASSVTAGGLTYEQYF | TGTGCCAGCAGCGTTACAGCGGGAGGCCTTACCTACGAGCAGTACTTC
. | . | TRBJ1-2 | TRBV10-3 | CAISEEGIYGYTF | TGTGCCATCAGTGAGGAAGGGATCTATGGCTACACCTTC